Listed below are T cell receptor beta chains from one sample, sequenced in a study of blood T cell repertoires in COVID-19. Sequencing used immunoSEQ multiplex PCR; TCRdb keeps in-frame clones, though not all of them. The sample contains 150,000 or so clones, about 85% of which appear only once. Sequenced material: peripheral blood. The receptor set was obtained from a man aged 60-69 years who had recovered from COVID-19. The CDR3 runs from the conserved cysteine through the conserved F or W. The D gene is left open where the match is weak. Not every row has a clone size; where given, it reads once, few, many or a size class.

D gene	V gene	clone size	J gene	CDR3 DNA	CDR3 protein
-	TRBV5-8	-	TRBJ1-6	TGTGCCAGCATCCTACAGGGAGACTATAATTCACCCCTCCACTTT	CASILQGDYNSPLHF
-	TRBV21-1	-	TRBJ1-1	TGTGCCAGCAGCAGTCGACAGGGTGGGACTGAAGCTTTCTTT	CASSSRQGGTEAFF
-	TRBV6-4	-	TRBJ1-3	TGTGCCAGCAGTGACTCGAAAAGGGGAGGGGATGGAAACACCATATATTTT	CASSDSKRGGDGNTIYF
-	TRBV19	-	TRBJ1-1	TGTGCCAGTAGCCCACAGGTGAACACTGAAGCTTTCTTT	CASSPQVNTEAFF
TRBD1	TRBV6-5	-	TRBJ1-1	TGTGCCAGCTCAAGTCCAGGGGGCGGAACTGAAGCTTTCTTT	CASSSPGGGTEAFF
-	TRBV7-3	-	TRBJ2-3	TGTGCCAGCAGCCCGGGTATTGATCCAGATACGCAGTATTTT	CASSPGIDPDTQYF
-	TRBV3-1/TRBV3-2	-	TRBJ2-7	TGTGCCAGCAGCCACACCGGGATCTACGAGCAGTACTTC	CASSHTGIYEQYF
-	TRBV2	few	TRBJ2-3	TGTGCCAGCAGCGAGGGACCGGGACTTCTCACAGATACGCAGTATTTT	CASSEGPGLLTDTQYF
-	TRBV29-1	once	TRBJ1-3	TGCAGCGTTGGCCGGAGCTCTGGAAACACCATATATTTT	CSVGRSSGNTIYF
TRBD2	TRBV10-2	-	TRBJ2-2	TGCGCCAGCATGTCCGGGACTAGCGGGACCGGGGAGCTGTTTTTT	CASMSGTSGTGELFF
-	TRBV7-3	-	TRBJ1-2	TGTGCCAGCAGCTTAGGAGAGGGCGGGGGTGGCTACACCTTC	CASSLGEGGGGYTF
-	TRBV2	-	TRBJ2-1	TGTGCCAGCAGAATGACAGGTACTAATGAGCAGTTCTTC	CASRMTGTNEQFF
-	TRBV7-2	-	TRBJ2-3	TGTGCCAGCAGCGGAAGGCCGGGAAGCACAGATACGCAGTATTTT	CASSGRPGSTDTQYF
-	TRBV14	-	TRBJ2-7	TGTGCCAGCAGCCAAGAATCCCGAGTTTACGAGCAGTACTTC	CASSQESRVYEQYF
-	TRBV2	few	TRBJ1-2	TGTGCCAGCGCACAGGTTGTTCCCCTCCACTATGGCTACACCTTC	CASAQVVPLHYGYTF
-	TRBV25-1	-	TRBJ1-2	TGTGCCAGCAGTTTTCCTGGGGCAAACTATGGCTACACCTTC	CASSFPGANYGYTF
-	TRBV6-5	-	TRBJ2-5	TGTGCCAGCAGACAAGCGAGCGGGTTGCAAGAGACCCAGTACTTC	CASRQASGLQETQYF
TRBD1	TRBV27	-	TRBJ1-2	TGTGCCACTCGAGCCGGGACAGTTAACTATGGCTACACCTTC	CATRAGTVNYGYTF
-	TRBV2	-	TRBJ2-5	TGTGCCAGCAGGGGAAAAAGGGAGGGGGAAGAGACCCAGTACTTC	CASRGKREGEETQYF
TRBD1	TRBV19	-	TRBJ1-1	TGTGCCAGTAGTATAGCCCGCGGACAGGGGCAGGATTTCTTT	CASSIARGQGQDFF
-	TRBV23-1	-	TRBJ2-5	TGCGCCAGCAGTCACCAGGGACAAGAGACCCAGTACTTC	CASSHQGQETQYF
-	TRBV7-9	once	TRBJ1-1	TGTGCCAGCAGCTCTAGTGACAGGCTGAACACTGAAGCTTTCTTT	CASSSSDRLNTEAFF
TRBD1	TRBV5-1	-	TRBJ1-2	TGCGCCAGTACACTCGGGACAGGGATCTCGGAAGGTGGCTACACCTTC	CASTLGTGISEGGYTF
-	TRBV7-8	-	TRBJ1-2	TGTGCCAGCAGCCCACCCCAGGGCTATCGCTACACCTTC	CASSPPQGYRYTF
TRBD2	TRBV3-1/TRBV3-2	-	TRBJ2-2	TGTGCCAGCAGCCAAGGAAGAGGACTAGCAAGCGGGGAGCTGTTTTTT	CASSQGRGLASGELFF
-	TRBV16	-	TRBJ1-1	TGTGCCAGCAGCCAAGCGGAGATGCACACTGAAGCTTTCTTT	CASSQAEMHTEAFF
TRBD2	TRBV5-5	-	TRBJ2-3	TGTGCCAGCATCGGACTAGCGGGCACAGATACGCAGTATTTT	CASIGLAGTDTQYF
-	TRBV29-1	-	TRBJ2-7	TGCAGCGTTGGTAGAGGGATCAGCTCCTACGAGCAGTACTTC	CSVGRGISSYEQYF
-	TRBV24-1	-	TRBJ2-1	TGTGCCACCAGTGATGCGGGACGGGACGACAATGAGCAGTTCTTC	CATSDAGRDDNEQFF
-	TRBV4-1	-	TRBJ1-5	TGCGCCAGCAGCCAAGAGTGGACAGATTATAGCAATCAGCCCCAGCATTTT	CASSQEWTDYSNQPQHF
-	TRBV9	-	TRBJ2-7	TGTGCCAGCGCTAGGGGGGGTTCCTACGAGCAGTACTTC	CASARGGSYEQYF